A single T cell receptor beta chain is shown here with its context. The entry originates in a study of T cells in Graves' hyperthyroidism and ophthalmopathy. Ophthalmopathy patients had moderate-to-severe active disease, CAS ≥3, NOSPECS ≥4, and disease duration under 3 months. From approximately 9.3 ml of fresh peripheral blood, PBMCs were isolated. J gave up 2 bases and V 6 bases, and 10 bases lay outside the gene matches. Germline lookup yields CDR1 MNHNS and CDR2 SASEGT. The CDR3 spans 16 residues. TCR beta CDR3 regions were amplified from RNA. HTBI primers were the set used in a first-round RT-PCR of the TCR CDR3. TCRdb recomputed calls from the multiplex PCR reads with MiXCR, one row per CDR3 protein. The sample lists around 570,000 distinct CDR3 sequences, approximately 20% occurring once.

The V gene is TRBV6-1, the J gene TRBJ2-7, with 10 positions matching TRBD2. The sequencing input was blood. This sequence was found in a man aged 35 to 55 with Graves' ophthalmopathy. CDR3 nucleotides: TGTGCCAGCAGCTCAAGCCCTAGCGGGAGACCCTACGAGCAGTACTTC. Its translation is CASSSSPSGRPYEQYF.